One TCR beta chain is described in this entry. Antigen unknown. Deletions cut 0 bases from V and 0 bases from J, with 5 bases between. CDR1 and CDR2 (germline): ENHRY, SYGVKD. The length of the CDR3 is 14 residues. This sample stems from a study of shared clonotypes between healthy human individuals. Turning to the study itself: Ranging from 18 to 49 in age, donors were a couple of women and a few men. Each donor had three CD4 naive, three CD4 memory, two CD8 naive and one CD8 memory plate.

Study results and limitations: Against clonotypes common to all four donors, non-shared ones had lower generation probabilities.

Assay execution proceeded at the deep level. Assay used: immunoSEQ multiplex PCR; TCRdb lists only in-frame clones, some missing. The sample lists 2 million to 2.5 million clones, approximately 95% seen once, with around 0.4% in the top ten. Input material: naive CD4+ T cells from PBMCs. Subset reported: CD45RA+ positively selected. The rearrangement joins TRBV10-3 to TRBJ1-1; D unclear. The sequence was collected from a man between 18 and 29 years old in good health. Some clones in this sample may be carry-over from other donors' samples. CDR3 sequence reads: CAISESTMNTEAFF. The CDR3 DNA follows: TGTGCCATCAGTGAGTCAACCATGAACACTGAAGCTTTCTTT.